The source of this T cell receptor beta chain is a study of cytomegalovirus exposure and HLA in healthy donors. Findings of the study overall: Reportedly, fewer N-insertions than the approximately 700-donor mean appeared in an Asian-associated ancestry cluster in a later analysis. Among CMV-associated TCR beta chains, most appeared HLA-restricted in a later analysis. Data from an earlier analysis indicated that most TCR beta V segments were productive either about 87% or about 30% of the time.

It was with 60 Vbeta and 13 Jbeta primers that the PCR ran. The repertoire was sequenced with immunoSEQ multiplex PCR; TCRdb's copy has only in-frame clones and lacks some. The sample yields approximately 110,000 clones, roughly an eighth seen once. Among the donors, all were healthy bone marrow donors. As regards this clone: Its cognate antigen is unknown.

The sequence was obtained from a man aged 40-49 years in good health and CMV-seropositive. Sequenced sample: PBMCs.

CDR3 amino acids: CASSSVVNEQFF. The CDR3 region has the DNA TGTGCCAGCAGTTCGGTAGTGAATGAGCAGTTCTTC. The rearrangement joins TRBV28 to TRBJ2-1; no firm D call. The CDR3 runs to 12 residues. Trimming pared 4 bases from V and 7 bases from J, leaving 8 bases between. Germline CDR1 and CDR2: MDHEN and SYDVKM. The whole variable domain, filled in from reference TRBV28 and TRBJ2-1, reads DVKVTQSSRYLVKRTGEKVFLECVQDMDHENMFWYRQDPGLGLRLIYFSYDVKMKEKGDIPEGYSVSREKKERFSLILESASTNQTSMYLCASSSVVNEQFFGPGTRLTVL.